Below, 18 T cell receptor beta chains from the same sample are listed, as sequenced in a study of blood T cell repertoires in COVID-19. Only in-frame clones appear in the TCRdb table, and some are missing; sequencing was by immunoSEQ multiplex PCR. This table holds a few hundred thousand clones, approximately 90% found once. The sample taken for sequencing was PBMCs or T cells enriched from blood (not recorded which). The receptor source for this set is a woman in her late teens or twenties who had recovered from COVID-19.

The J gene is TRBJ2-5, the V gene TRBV5-1; D ambiguous. V lost 0 bases and J 0 bases, leaving 6 bases between the germline ends. Germline assignment: CDR1 SGHRS and CDR2 YFSETQ. This CDR3 contains 14 residues. The CDR3 nucleotides are TGCGCCAGCAGCTTGGGGCTGAACCAAGAGACCCAGTACTTC. Protein: CASSLGLNQETQYF.

V usage is TRBV5-1 and J usage is TRBJ1-1; 8 nucleotides match TRBD1. J was trimmed by 4 bases and V by 5 bases; bases with no gene match: 4. The CDR3 contains 13 residues. Germline V lookup: CDR1 SGHRS, CDR2 YFSETQ. The CDR3 DNA reads as TGCGCCAGCAGAACAGGGGGTTCCACTGAAGCTTTCTTT. It encodes CASRTGGSTEAFF. The entire variable domain, with the rest obtained from reference TRBV5-1 and TRBJ1-1, is as follows: KAGVTQTPRYLIKTRGQQVTLSCSPISGHRSVSWYQQTPGQGLQFLFEYFSETQRNKGNFPGRFSGRQFSNSRSEMNVSTLELGDSALYLCASRTGGSTEAFFGQGTRLTVV.

This clone was observed a handful of times. The chain couples TRBV27 to TRBJ2-7; 7 bases match TRBD1. V dropped 5 bases and J dropped 5; count of bases not matched to a gene: 6. Germline lookup yields CDR1 MNHEY and CDR2 SMNVEV (reference sequence). The CDR3 is made up of 13 amino acids. The CDR3: CASSPDREHEQYF. DNA of the CDR3: TGTGCCAGCAGTCCCGACAGGGAACACGAGCAGTACTTC.

The gene calls are TRBV7-9 and TRBJ1-2; 11 bases align to TRBD1. The CDR3 has 15 residues. The germline V gene encodes CDR1 SEHNR and CDR2 FQNEAQ (reference sequence). Germline trimming cut 5 bases from V and 6 bases from J; bases unmatched to any gene: 8. CDR3 loop: CASSLGTGGMNGYTF. As DNA, the CDR3 is TGTGCCAGCAGCCTTGGGACAGGGGGAATGAATGGCTACACCTTC.

CDR3 loop: CASSVQGAPGYGYTF. The DNA of the CDR3 is TGTGCCAGCAGCGTACAAGGAGCTCCTGGCTATGGCTACACCTTC. The chain uses TRBV9 and TRBJ1-2; no clear D gene. Trimming shortened V by 1 base and J by 4 bases, and 14 bases separated the two germline ends. In germline, CDR1 is SGDLS, CDR2 YYNGEE. The CDR3 is 15 amino acids.

Written as DNA, the CDR3 is TGTGCCAGCAGTTTTGGGGGCAGAGTCGATGAGCAGTTCTTC. Protein: CASSFGGRVDEQFF. The rearrangement uses TRBV27 and TRBJ2-1, with a weak D call TRBD1 (6 bases). CDR1 is MNHEY and CDR2 is SMNVEV in the germline V gene (reference sequence). This CDR3 is built from 14 residues. V lost 3 bases and J 8 bases, leaving 14 bases between the germline ends.

The J gene is TRBJ1-1, the V gene TRBV30; the D gene is possibly TRBD1 (5 bases). V lost 7 bases and J lost 1, with 16 bases in between. This CDR3 comprises 14 residues. CDR1 is GTSNPN, CDR2 SVGIG, per germline (reference sequence). Here the CDR3 DNA reads TGTGCCTTTTGCGGGGCCGCCAAGAACACTGAAGCTTTCTTT. Amino acid sequence: CAFCGAAKNTEAFF.

The V and J genes are TRBV19 and TRBJ2-7; D perhaps matches TRBD2 (5 bases). The V end lost 3 bases, the J end lost 2 bases, and 11 bases lay between the germline ends. The germline V gene has CDR1 LNHDA and CDR2 SQIVND (reference sequence). CDR3 length: 14 amino acids. DNA for the CDR3: TGTGCCAGTAGTATGTCCGGGATAACCTACGAGCAGTACTTC. Residues: CASSMSGITYEQYF.

The CDR3 protein is CASSQVAGGHDEQYF. Here the CDR3 DNA reads TGTGCCAGCAGCCAGGTGGCGGGAGGCCACGACGAGCAGTACTTC. The J gene is TRBJ2-7, the V gene TRBV3-1 (or the pseudogene TRBV3-2); TRBD2 aligns across 8 bases. This CDR3 is built from 15 residues. J gave up 5 bases and V 3 bases, and 9 bases lay outside the gene matches. CDR1 is LGHDT and CDR2 is YNNKEL in the germline V gene (reference sequence).

The J gene is TRBJ2-5, the V gene TRBV5-1; 15 bases agree with TRBD2. V was pared by 3 bases and J by 2 bases, with 5 bases of the junction left unmatched. Germline V lookup: CDR1 SGHRS, CDR2 YFSETQ. This CDR3 region has 17 residues. CDR3 sequence reads: CASSSGLAGGRQETQYF. The CDR3 DNA reads TGCGCCAGCAGCTCGGGACTAGCGGGGGGCAGACAAGAGACCCAGTACTTC.

J is TRBJ2-5 and V is TRBV2; D may be TRBD2 (5 bases). Looked up from germline, CDR1 is SNHLY and CDR2 is FYNNEI. The CDR3 consists of 13 residues. V was shortened by 4 bases and J by 4 bases, with 10 bases between the two germline ends. The CDR3 reads CASSAGLGETQYF. CDR3 DNA sequence: TGTGCCAGCAGTGCCGGACTTGGAGAGACCCAGTACTTC. The full variable domain, rest sourced from reference TRBV2 and TRBJ2-5, is EPEVTQTPSHQVTQMGQEVILRCVPISNHLYFYWYRQILGQKVEFLVSFYNNEISEKSEIFDDQFSVERPDGSNFTLKIRSTKLEDSAMYFCASSAGLGETQYFGPGTRLLVL.

The chain links TRBV7-9 to TRBJ1-1, with a tentative D call TRBD1 (6 bases). Trimming took off 0 bases at V and 8 bases at J, with 7 bases between the two ends. In germline, CDR1 is SEHNR, CDR2 FQNEAQ (reference sequence). CDR3 size: 12 residues. In DNA form, the CDR3 reads TGTGCCAGCAGCTTAGCGGGGGCGGAAGCTTTCTTT. Translated, it gives CASSLAGAEAFF.

The rearrangement links TRBV7-2 to TRBJ1-2; tentatively, D is TRBD1 (5 bases). Germline V gene lookup returns CDR1 SGHTA and CDR2 FQGNSA. This CDR3 is 14 amino acids long. V lost 1 base and J 7 bases, leaving 13 bases between the germline ends. The CDR3 is CASSLVGQGGGYTF. As DNA, the CDR3 is TGTGCCAGCAGCTTAGTTGGCCAGGGTGGTGGCTACACCTTC.

The chain carries TRBV12-5 and TRBJ2-2; D remains ambiguous. The V end lost 1 base, the J end lost 1 base, and 7 bases lay between the germline ends. CDR1 is LGHNT and CDR2 is FRNRAP in the germline V gene. The CDR3 length is 15 residues. The CDR3 region has the DNA TGTGCTAGTGGTTTGGGCGTCGGGAACACCGGGGAGCTGTTTTTT. As protein: CASGLGVGNTGELFF.

CDR3 amino acids: CASSFGPYEQYF. DNA for the CDR3: TGTGCCAGCAGTTTCGGTCCATACGAGCAGTACTTC. The chain uses TRBV28 and TRBJ2-7; D uncertain. V was pared by 3 bases and J by 4 bases, with 7 bases between. The CDR3 consists of 12 residues. The germline CDR1 and CDR2 sequences are MDHEN and SYDVKM. The full variable domain, completed using reference TRBV28 and TRBJ2-7, is DVKVTQSSRYLVKRTGEKVFLECVQDMDHENMFWYRQDPGLGLRLIYFSYDVKMKEKGDIPEGYSVSREKKERFSLILESASTNQTSMYLCASSFGPYEQYFGPGTRLTVT.

A single count supports this clone. The rearrangement joins TRBV2 to TRBJ2-5; the match to TRBD1 covers 10 bases. V lost 3 bases and J lost 2; bases outside the gene matches: 9. Germline CDR1 is SNHLY and CDR2 is FYNNEI. The CDR3 has 17 residues. CDR3 bases: TGTGCCAGCAGTGATGGGACAGGGGACGATATACAAGAGACCCAGTACTTC. Translating gives CASSDGTGDDIQETQYF.

This clone is medium-sized by share. V is TRBV24-1 and J is TRBJ1-2; TRBD1 might be the D (6 bases). CDR3 length: 16 residues. Trimming removed 3 bases from V and 2 bases from J, with 15 bases in between. Germline assignment: CDR1 KGHDR and CDR2 SFDVKD. The CDR3 sequence is CATSDTRQAQNYGYTF. The CDR3 DNA follows: TGTGCCACCAGTGATACCAGACAGGCCCAGAACTATGGCTACACCTTC.

The gene calls are TRBV2 and TRBJ2-1; no reliable D call. Looked up from germline, CDR1 is SNHLY and CDR2 is FYNNEI. The CDR3 is 10 residues long. The V end lost 1 base, the J end lost 12 bases, and 4 bases lay between the germline ends. Here the CDR3 DNA reads TGTGCCAGCAGTGAAGGTCGGCAGTTCTTC. Residues: CASSEGRQFF.